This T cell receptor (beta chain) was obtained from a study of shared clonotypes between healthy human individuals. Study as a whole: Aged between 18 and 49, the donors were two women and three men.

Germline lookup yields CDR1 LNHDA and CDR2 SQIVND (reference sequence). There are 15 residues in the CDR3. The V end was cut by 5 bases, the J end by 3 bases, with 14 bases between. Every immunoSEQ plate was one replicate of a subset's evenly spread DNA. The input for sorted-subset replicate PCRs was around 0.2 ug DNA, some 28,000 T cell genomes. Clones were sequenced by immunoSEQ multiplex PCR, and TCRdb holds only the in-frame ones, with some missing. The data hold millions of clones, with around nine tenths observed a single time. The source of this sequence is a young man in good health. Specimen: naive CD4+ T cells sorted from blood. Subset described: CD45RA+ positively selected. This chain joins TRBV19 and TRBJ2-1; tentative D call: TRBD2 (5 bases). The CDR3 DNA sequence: TGTGCCAGTAGTCGTCGGGAACCCCTCTACAATGAGCAGTTCTTC. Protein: CASSRREPLYNEQFF.